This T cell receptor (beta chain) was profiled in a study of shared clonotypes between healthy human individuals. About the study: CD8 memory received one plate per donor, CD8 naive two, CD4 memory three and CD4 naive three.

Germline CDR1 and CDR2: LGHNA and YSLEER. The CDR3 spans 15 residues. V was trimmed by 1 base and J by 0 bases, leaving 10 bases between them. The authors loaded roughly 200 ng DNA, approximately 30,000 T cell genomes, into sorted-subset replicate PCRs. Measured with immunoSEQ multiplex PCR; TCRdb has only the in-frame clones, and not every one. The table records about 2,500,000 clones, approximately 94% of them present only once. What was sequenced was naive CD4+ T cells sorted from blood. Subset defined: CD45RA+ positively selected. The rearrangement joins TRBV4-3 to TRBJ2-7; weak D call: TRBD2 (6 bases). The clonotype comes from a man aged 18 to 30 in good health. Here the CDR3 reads CASSQGRGSSYEQYF. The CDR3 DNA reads TGCGCCAGCAGCCAAGGGAGGGGAAGCTCCTACGAGCAGTACTTC.